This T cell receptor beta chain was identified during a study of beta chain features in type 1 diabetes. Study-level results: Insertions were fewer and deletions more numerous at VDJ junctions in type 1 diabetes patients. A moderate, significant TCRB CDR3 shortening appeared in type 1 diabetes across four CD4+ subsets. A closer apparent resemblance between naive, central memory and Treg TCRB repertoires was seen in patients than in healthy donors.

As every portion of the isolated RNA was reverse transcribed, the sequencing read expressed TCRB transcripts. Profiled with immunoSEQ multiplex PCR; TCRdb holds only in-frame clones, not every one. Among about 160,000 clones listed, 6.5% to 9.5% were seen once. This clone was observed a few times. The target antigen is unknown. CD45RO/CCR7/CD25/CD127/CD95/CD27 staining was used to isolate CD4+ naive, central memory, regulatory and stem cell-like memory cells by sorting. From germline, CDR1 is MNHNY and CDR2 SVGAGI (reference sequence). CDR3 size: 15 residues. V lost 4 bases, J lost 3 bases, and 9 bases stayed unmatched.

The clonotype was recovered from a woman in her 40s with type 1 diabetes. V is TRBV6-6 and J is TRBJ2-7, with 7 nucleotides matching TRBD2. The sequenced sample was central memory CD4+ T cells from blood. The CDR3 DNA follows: TGTGCCAGCAGTTCCGGGACTACCCCCATCTACGAGCAGTACTTC. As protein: CASSSGTTPIYEQYF.